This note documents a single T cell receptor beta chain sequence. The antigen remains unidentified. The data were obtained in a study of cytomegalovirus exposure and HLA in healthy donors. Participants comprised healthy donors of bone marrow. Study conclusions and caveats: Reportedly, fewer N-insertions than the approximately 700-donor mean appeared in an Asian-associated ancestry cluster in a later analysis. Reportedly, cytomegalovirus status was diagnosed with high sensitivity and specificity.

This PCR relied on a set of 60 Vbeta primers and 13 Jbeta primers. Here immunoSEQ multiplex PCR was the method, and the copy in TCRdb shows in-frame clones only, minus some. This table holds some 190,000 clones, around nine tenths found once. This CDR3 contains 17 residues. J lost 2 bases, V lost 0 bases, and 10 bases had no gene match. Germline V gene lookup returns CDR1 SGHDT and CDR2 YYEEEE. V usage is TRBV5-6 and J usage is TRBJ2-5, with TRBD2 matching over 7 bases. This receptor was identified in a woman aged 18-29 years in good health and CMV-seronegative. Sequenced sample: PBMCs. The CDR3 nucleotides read TGTGCCAGCAGCTTGGGGGCCTGGCGGGGGACTCAAGAGACCCAGTACTTC. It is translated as CASSLGAWRGTQETQYF.